Reported below is one T cell receptor (beta chain). V lost 1 base to trimming and J lost 0 bases, with 6 bases between them. Germline V CDR1 and CDR2: MNHNS, SASEGT. This CDR3 region has 14 residues. Here immunoSEQ multiplex PCR was the method, and the copy in TCRdb shows in-frame clones only, minus some. In the table there are about 92,000 clones, 90% to 95% of which are singletons. The data were obtained in a study of T cell changes during pregnancy in multiple sclerosis. The genes are TRBV6-1 and TRBJ1-1; D unresolved. The sequence derives from a female donor with multiple sclerosis, enrolled in a pregnancy study. This specimen was peripheral blood, taken in the first trimester of pregnancy. The CDR3 reads CASSEGGVNTEAFF. The CDR3 DNA follows: TGTGCCAGCAGTGAAGGCGGGGTGAACACTGAAGCTTTCTTT.